The 22 T cell receptor beta chains listed next were all sequenced from one sample in a study of OX40 agonist ivuxolimab in advanced cancers. Clones were sequenced by immunoSEQ multiplex PCR, and TCRdb holds only the in-frame ones, with some missing. This sample yields 55,000 to 80,000 clones, of which about 85% are seen a single time; 0.85% to 1.4% belongs to the top ten. Sequencing was performed on CD4+ or CD8+ T cells sorted from blood, taken in a trial of the OX40 agonist ivuxolimab. The receptor source for this set is an adult with an advanced solid tumor such as melanoma, head and neck, liver or kidney cancer.

The chain couples TRBV2 to TRBJ2-5, with D possibly being TRBD1 (6 bases). This CDR3 is 13 amino acids long. V was trimmed by 6 bases and J by 1 base, leaving 9 bases between them. Germline CDR1 and CDR2: SNHLY and FYNNEI. This CDR3 reads CASSRDTQETQYF. Written as DNA, the CDR3 is TGTGCCAGCAGCCGGGACACCCAAGAGACCCAGTACTTC.

The chain combines TRBV5-4 with TRBJ2-3; TRBD1 aligns across 7 bases. There are 16 residues in the CDR3. V dropped 4 bases and J dropped 0; count of bases not matched to a gene: 8. The germline V gene has CDR1 SGHNT and CDR2 YYREEE (reference sequence). The CDR3 DNA reads as TGTGCCAGCAGCCTCCCGGGACAGAGAAGCACAGATACGCAGTATTTT. This translates into CASSLPGQRSTDTQYF.

The chain is built from TRBV5-1 and TRBJ2-1, with TRBD2 matching 8 bases. V gave up 0 bases and J gave up 8 bases; unmatched junction bases: 7. CDR1 is SGHRS and CDR2 is YFSETQ in the germline V gene. The CDR3 extends over 15 amino acids. The CDR3 sequence: CASSLEAGDRYEQFF. The CDR3 DNA sequence: TGCGCCAGCAGCTTGGAAGCGGGAGATCGCTATGAGCAGTTCTTC.

The chain recombines TRBV7-2 with TRBJ1-2; 7 nucleotides match TRBD1. Germline CDR1 SGHTA, CDR2 FQGNSA. After removal of 1 base from V and 13 bases from J, the junction contained 6 bases not matched to a gene. The CDR3 loop spans 12 amino acids. CDR3 nucleotides: TGTGCCAGCAGCTTAGGACAGGGCCGTTGCACCTTC. Encoded protein: CASSLGQGRCTF.

This clone was counted a few times. The V and J genes are TRBV29-1 and TRBJ1-1; 8 bases fit TRBD1. Germline CDR1 and CDR2: SQVTM and ANQGSEA. The J segment lost 4 bases and the V segment lost 7 bases, leaving 8 bases of the junction unmatched. The CDR3 runs to 13 residues. The CDR3, as DNA: TGCAGCGCCCAGACAGGGGTGAGCACTGAAGCTTTCTTT. This encodes CSAQTGVSTEAFF.

The chain has TRBV2 and TRBJ2-1; TRBD1 might be the D (7 bases). The V end lost 5 bases, the J end lost 9 bases, and 23 bases lay between the germline ends. In germline, CDR1 is SNHLY, CDR2 FYNNEI. This CDR3 has 16 residues. The CDR3 DNA reads as TGTGCCAGCAGTAATAACAGGGGAGGAAGGGAAGGTGAGCAGTTCTTC. Its protein product is CASSNNRGGREGEQFF.

This clone showed up just a few times. The chain is built from TRBV9 and TRBJ2-7; 9 bases line up with TRBD1. Looked up from germline, CDR1 is SGDLS and CDR2 is YYNGEE. CDR3 size: 14 residues. Trimming cost V 4 bases and J 6 bases; bases outside gene matches: 8. In nucleotides, the CDR3 is TGTGCCAGCAGCAAGGGACAGGGACCTCGCGAGCAGTACTTC. Translating it yields CASSKGQGPREQYF.

The J gene is TRBJ2-1, the V gene TRBV14, with a tentative D call TRBD2 (6 bases). Trimming pared 4 bases from V and 0 bases from J, leaving 13 bases between. Germline loops: CDR1 SGHDN, CDR2 FVKESK. The length of the CDR3 is 16 residues. The CDR3 loop reads CASSPPSAISYNEQFF. Here the CDR3 DNA reads TGTGCCAGCAGCCCCCCTAGCGCCATCTCCTACAATGAGCAGTTCTTC.

This chain connects TRBV27 to TRBJ1-2; 8 nucleotides match TRBD1. The V gene's germline CDR1 is MNHEY and CDR2 SMNVEV (reference sequence). CDR3 length equals 15 residues. V gave up 3 bases and J gave up 3 bases; unmatched junction bases: 6. The CDR3 region has the DNA TGTGCCAGCAGTTTCCAACCGGGACAGGACTATGGCTACACCTTC. This sequence encodes CASSFQPGQDYGYTF.

The sample holds one count of this clone. J is TRBJ2-7 and V is TRBV4-2; D possibly corresponds to TRBD2 (5 bases). CDR3 length: 15 residues. V lost 0 bases, J lost 3 bases, and 12 bases lay in between. Per the germline V gene, CDR1 is LGHNA and CDR2 is YNFKEQ. For the CDR3, the DNA is TGTGCCAGCAGCCAAGACCCAAACCGGGACTACGAGCAGTACTTC. This gives the protein CASSQDPNRDYEQYF.

This clone appeared a single time. V is TRBV10-3 and J is TRBJ1-5, with D possibly matching TRBD1 (6 bases). This CDR3 spans 16 amino acids. Trimming removed 6 bases from V and 2 bases from J, with 17 bases in between. The germline CDR1 and CDR2 sequences are ENHRY and SYGVKD. The CDR3 nucleotides are TGTGCCATCAGCCCCTCGACAGGAAGGGGCAATCAGCCCCAGCATTTT. The encoded protein is CAISPSTGRGNQPQHF.

The V and J genes are TRBV6-5 and TRBJ1-1; possible D gene TRBD1, 6 bases. Germline lookup yields CDR1 MNHEY and CDR2 SVGAGI. Trimming shortened V by 5 bases and J by 5 bases, and 18 bases separated the two germline ends. The CDR3 consists of 15 residues. CDR3: CASSPRDTYGTEAFF. The CDR3 region has the DNA TGTGCCAGCAGTCCTCGGGACACCTATGGGACTGAAGCTTTCTTT.

The rearrangement joins TRBV7-2 to TRBJ2-7; D is unresolved. V shed 6 bases and J shed 5 bases, with 17 bases lying between them. The germline CDR1 and CDR2 sequences are SGHTA and FQGNSA. The CDR3 length is 14 residues. CDR3 DNA sequence: TGTGCCAGCAGGCCCGGGTTGAGTCGCGACGAGCAGTACTTC. This encodes CASRPGLSRDEQYF.

There are a few counts of this clone. The rearrangement joins TRBV30 to TRBJ2-3; weak D call: TRBD1 (5 bases). Germline values: CDR1 GTSNPN, CDR2 SVGIG (reference sequence). The germline V and J ends were trimmed by 4 bases and 7 bases, with 18 bases remaining between them. This CDR3 comprises 14 residues. The CDR3 reads CAWKNWGRANTQYF. The CDR3 coding sequence is TGTGCCTGGAAGAATTGGGGCAGGGCAAATACGCAGTATTTT. Variable domain in full (rest from reference TRBV30 and TRBJ2-3): SQTIHQWPATLVQPVGSPLSLECTVEGTSNPNLYWYRQAAGRGLQLLFYSVGIGQISSEVPQNLSASRPQDRQFILSSKKLLLSDSGFYLCAWKNWGRANTQYFGPGTRLTVL.

The CDR3 sequence is CASSVGPGDTQYF. CDR3 nucleotides: TGTGCCAGCAGCGTAGGGCCGGGAGATACGCAGTATTTT. This sequence joins TRBV7-3 and TRBJ2-3; D is unresolved. The CDR3 is 13 residues long. Trimming removed 5 bases from V and 5 bases from J, with 11 bases in between. Germline-derived CDR1 and CDR2 are SGHTA and FQGTGA.

V is TRBV16 and J is TRBJ2-1; 12 positions agree with TRBD1. Losses at the gene ends were 0 bases for V and 7 bases for J; bases not matched to a gene: 1. This CDR3 region has 15 residues. Per the germline V gene, CDR1 is KGHSY and CDR2 is FQNENV. The chain's CDR3 is CASSQSGQGANEQFF. The CDR3 bases are TGTGCCAGCAGCCAATCGGGACAGGGGGCAAATGAGCAGTTCTTC.

The genes are TRBV18 and TRBJ2-6; D is unclear. The CDR3 spans 16 residues. Deletions cut 0 bases from V and 1 base from J, with 7 bases between. The V gene's germline CDR1 is KGHSH and CDR2 LQKENI. DNA of the CDR3: TGTGCCAGCTCACCACCTGGCCTTTCTGGGGCCAACGTCCTGACTTTC. Translated, it gives CASSPPGLSGANVLTF.

This chain joins TRBV2 and TRBJ1-5; D unresolved. V was pared by 4 bases and J by 1 base, with 11 bases between. Germline lookup yields CDR1 SNHLY and CDR2 FYNNEI. This CDR3 is 15 amino acids long. DNA for the CDR3: TGTGCCAGCAGTGGGGAACGGTTCAGCAATCAGCCCCAGCATTTT. Translating it yields CASSGERFSNQPQHF.

V usage is TRBV7-9 and J usage is TRBJ2-5; TRBD1 might be the D (7 bases). The DNA end favors TRBJ2-7, so the J call may be wrong. The germline CDR1 and CDR2 sequences are SEHNR and FQNEAQ (reference sequence). The CDR3 totals 14 residues. CDR3 loop: CASSQGGQSYEQYF. The CDR3 DNA reads TGTGCCAGCAGCCAGGGGGGACAATCCTACGAGCAGTACTTC.

The chain is built from TRBV19 and TRBJ2-1; 8 bases align to TRBD2. The CDR3 has 15 amino acids. J gave up 5 bases and V 7 bases, and 10 bases lay outside the gene matches. Germline V gives CDR1 LNHDA, CDR2 SQIVND (reference sequence). The CDR3 DNA reads as TGTGCCAGTACCCCAGCGGGAGCCGGCGACAATGAGCAGTTCTTC. It codes for CASTPAGAGDNEQFF.

The chain links TRBV11-3 to TRBJ2-3; a weak D match, TRBD2 (5 bases). Germline V gives CDR1 SGHNT, CDR2 YENEEA. The V end was cut by 3 bases, the J end by 5 bases, with 9 bases between. There are 13 residues in the CDR3. The CDR3 sequence is CASSLGSGDTQYF. CDR3 DNA sequence: TGTGCCAGCAGCTTGGGGAGTGGAGATACGCAGTATTTT.

This clone was seen only a few times. The rearrangement joins TRBV18 to TRBJ2-1; weak D call: TRBD1 (6 bases). Germline CDR1 KGHSH, CDR2 LQKENI. Trimming took 4 bases from V and 6 from J, leaving 13 bases between them. This CDR3 is built from 14 residues. The DNA of the CDR3 is TGTGCCAGCTCACTCGGACAGCGCGCCAATGAGCAGTTCTTC. Translating it yields CASSLGQRANEQFF.